This TCR beta chain was documented in a study of Ad26.COV2.S vaccination and SARS-CoV-2 variants. Background on the study: Ad26.COV2.S, an intramuscular injection, was given once or twice 56 days apart.

The V end was cut by 1 base, the J end by 1 base, with 13 bases between. Germline assignment: CDR1 MDHEN and CDR2 SYDVKM. The CDR3 has 17 residues. Regarding the study as a whole: Substantial response breadth was reportedly seen for spike-specific CD8+ and CD4+ T cells after vaccination.

The treatment denotes: about 20 received Ad26.COV2.S at low or high dose, single or two shots; several received placebo; per-sample allocation not given. Sampling occurred on day 63 after the first vaccine or placebo injection. Profiled with immunoSEQ multiplex PCR; TCRdb holds only in-frame clones, not every one. The sample yields approximately 480,000 clones, approximately 88% seen once. This clone was counted between two and nine times. The antigen is unknown. This specimen was peripheral blood, taken in a trial of Ad26.COV2.S vaccine versus placebo. The source is a person aged 18 to 59 who received the Ad26.COV2.S COVID-19 vaccine or a placebo. The V and J genes are TRBV28 and TRBJ2-2; tentatively, D is TRBD1 (5 bases). CDR3 DNA: TGTGCCAGCAGTTTATCTACAGGACCGATGAACACCGGGGAGCTGTTTTTT. Its translation is CASSLSTGPMNTGELFF.